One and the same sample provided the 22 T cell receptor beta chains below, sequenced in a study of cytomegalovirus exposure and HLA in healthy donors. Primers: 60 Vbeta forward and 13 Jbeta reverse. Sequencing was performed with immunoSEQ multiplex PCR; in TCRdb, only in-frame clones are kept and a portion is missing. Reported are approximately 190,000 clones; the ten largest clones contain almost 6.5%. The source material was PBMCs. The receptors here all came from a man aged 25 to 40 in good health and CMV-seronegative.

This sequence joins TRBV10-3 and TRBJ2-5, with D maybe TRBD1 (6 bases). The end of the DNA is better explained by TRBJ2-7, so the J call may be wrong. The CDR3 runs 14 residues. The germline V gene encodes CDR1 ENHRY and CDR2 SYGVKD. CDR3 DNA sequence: TGTGCCATCAGAAATGGACAGAACTCCTACGAGCAGTACTTC. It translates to CAIRNGQNSYEQYF.

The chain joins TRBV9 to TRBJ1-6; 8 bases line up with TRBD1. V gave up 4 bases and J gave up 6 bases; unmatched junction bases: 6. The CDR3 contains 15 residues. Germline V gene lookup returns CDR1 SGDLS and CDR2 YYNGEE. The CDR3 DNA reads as TGTGCCAGCAGCACAGGACAGGGCACTAATTCACCCCTCCACTTT. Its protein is CASSTGQGTNSPLHF.

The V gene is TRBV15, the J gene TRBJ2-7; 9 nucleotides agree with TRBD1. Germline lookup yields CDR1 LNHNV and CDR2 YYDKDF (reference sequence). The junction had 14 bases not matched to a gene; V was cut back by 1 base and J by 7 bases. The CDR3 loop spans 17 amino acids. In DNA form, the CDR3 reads TGTGCCACCAGCAGAGTGTTTTCCGGGACAGGGAGAGGGGAGCAGTACTTC. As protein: CATSRVFSGTGRGEQYF.

CDR3: CAWSQGQYNEQFF. The CDR3 DNA is TGTGCCTGGAGCCAAGGACAGTACAATGAGCAGTTCTTC. The rearrangement uses TRBV30 and TRBJ2-1, with D possibly being TRBD1 (6 bases). Between the trimmed V and J ends, which lost 3 bases and 4 bases, there was a span of 10 bases. The CDR3 is made up of 13 amino acids. CDR1 GTSNPN and CDR2 SVGIG come from the germline V gene (reference sequence). The variable domain in full, with the rest retrieved from reference TRBV30 and TRBJ2-1, is SQTIHQWPATLVQPVGSPLSLECTVEGTSNPNLYWYRQAAGRGLQLLFYSVGIGQISSEVPQNLSASRPQDRQFILSSKKLLLSDSGFYLCAWSQGQYNEQFFGPGTRLTVL.

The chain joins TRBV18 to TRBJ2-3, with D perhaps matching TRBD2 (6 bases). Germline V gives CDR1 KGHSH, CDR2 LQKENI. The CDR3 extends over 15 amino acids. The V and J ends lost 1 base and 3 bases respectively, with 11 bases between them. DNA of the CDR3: TGTGCCAGCTCACCACGTGGCGGGGTGACAGATACGCAGTATTTT. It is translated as CASSPRGGVTDTQYF.

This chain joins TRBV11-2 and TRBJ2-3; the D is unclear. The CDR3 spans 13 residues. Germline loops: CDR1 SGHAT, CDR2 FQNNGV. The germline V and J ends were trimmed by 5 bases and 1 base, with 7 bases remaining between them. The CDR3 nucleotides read TGTGCCAGCAGCGTCAGCGGCACAGATACGCAGTATTTT. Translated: CASSVSGTDTQYF.

The CDR3 loop is CASSLPVGGQPQHF. The CDR3 nucleotides are TGTGCCAGCAGCCTCCCCGTGGGGGGACAGCCCCAGCATTTT. The chain employs TRBV28 and TRBJ1-5; D possibly corresponds to TRBD1 (5 bases). Trimming took off 6 bases at V and 7 bases at J, with 16 bases between the two ends. CDR3 length: 14 residues. The germline V gene encodes CDR1 MDHEN and CDR2 SYDVKM.

The chain's CDR3 is CASSPSLGGRASYGYTF. Written as DNA, the CDR3 is TGTGCCAGCTCACCCAGCCTAGGGGGTAGGGCGAGCTATGGCTACACCTTC. V and J are TRBV18 and TRBJ1-2, with D perhaps TRBD1 (6 bases). Trimming left V 3 bases short and J 4 bases short, with 21 bases between. The CDR3 covers 17 residues. Germline lookup yields CDR1 KGHSH and CDR2 LQKENI. The full variable domain, in which reference TRBV18 and TRBJ1-2 provide the parts outside the CDR3, is NAGVMQNPRHLVRRRGQEARLRCSPMKGHSHVYWYRQLPEEGLKFMVYLQKENIIDESGMPKERFSAEFPKEGPSILRIQQVVRGDSAAYFCASSPSLGGRASYGYTFGSGTRLTVV.

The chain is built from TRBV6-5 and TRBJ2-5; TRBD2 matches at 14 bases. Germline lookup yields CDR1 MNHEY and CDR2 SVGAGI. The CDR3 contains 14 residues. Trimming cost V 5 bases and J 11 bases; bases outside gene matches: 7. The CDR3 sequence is CASSPPGLAGAQYF. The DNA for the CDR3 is TGTGCCAGCAGTCCGCCGGGACTAGCGGGGGCTCAGTACTTC.

The CDR3 protein is CASSGTSGPSPHTDTQYF. The CDR3 DNA reads TGCGCCAGCAGCGGCACTAGCGGGCCTAGCCCCCACACAGATACGCAGTATTTT. V usage is TRBV5-1 and J usage is TRBJ2-3; TRBD2 matches 9 bases. The CDR3 consists of 18 residues. V lost 4 bases to trimming and J lost 2 bases; unmatched junction nucleotides: 14. Germline lookup yields CDR1 SGHRS and CDR2 YFSETQ.

The CDR3 sequence is CASSLAAGGRTDTQYF. Written as DNA, the CDR3 is TGTGCCAGCAGCTTGGCCGCGGGAGGGCGGACAGATACGCAGTATTTT. The rearrangement uses TRBV5-6 and TRBJ2-3; TRBD2 agrees at 9 bases. The junction had 5 bases not matched to a gene; V was cut back by 0 bases and J by 3 bases. Germline V CDR1 and CDR2: SGHDT, YYEEEE. This CDR3 spans 16 amino acids. Full variable domain (outside the CDR3, taken from reference TRBV5-6 and TRBJ2-3): DAGVTQSPTHLIKTRGQQVTLRCSPKSGHDTVSWYQQALGQGPQFIFQYYEEEERQRGNFPDRFSGHQFPNYSSELNVNALLLGDSALYLCASSLAAGGRTDTQYFGPGTRLTVL.

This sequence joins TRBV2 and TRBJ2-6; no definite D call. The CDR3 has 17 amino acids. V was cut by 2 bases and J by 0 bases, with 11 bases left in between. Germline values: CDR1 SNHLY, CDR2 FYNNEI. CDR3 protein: CASSEFSVASGANVLTF. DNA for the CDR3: TGTGCCAGCAGTGAATTTTCGGTAGCCTCTGGGGCCAACGTCCTGACTTTC. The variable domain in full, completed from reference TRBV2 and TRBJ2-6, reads EPEVTQTPSHQVTQMGQEVILRCVPISNHLYFYWYRQILGQKVEFLVSFYNNEISEKSEIFDDQFSVERPDGSNFTLKIRSTKLEDSAMYFCASSEFSVASGANVLTFGAGSRLTVL.

The CDR3 loop reads CASSSSGRGYTF. CDR3 nucleotides: TGTGCCAGCAGCTCGTCGGGGAGGGGCTACACCTTC. The chain has TRBV5-6 and TRBJ1-2; D is undetermined. Germline CDR1 and CDR2: SGHDT and YYEEEE. The length of the CDR3 is 12 residues. Between the trimmed V and J ends, which lost 3 bases and 8 bases, there was a span of 11 bases. Drawing the rest from reference TRBV5-6 and TRBJ1-2, the complete variable domain is DAGVTQSPTHLIKTRGQQVTLRCSPKSGHDTVSWYQQALGQGPQFIFQYYEEEERQRGNFPDRFSGHQFPNYSSELNVNALLLGDSALYLCASSSSGRGYTFGSGTRLTVV.

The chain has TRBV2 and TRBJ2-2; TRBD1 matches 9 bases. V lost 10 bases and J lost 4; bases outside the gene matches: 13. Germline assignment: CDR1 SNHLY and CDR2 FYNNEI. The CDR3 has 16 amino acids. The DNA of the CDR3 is TGTGCCATCTTGACGGGGACAGGGAGTGTCACCGGGGAGCTGTTTTTT. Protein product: CAILTGTGSVTGELFF.

The CDR3 nucleotides are TGTGCCAGCAGCCCGGACTCGACGAACACTGAAGCTTTCTTT. This gives the protein CASSPDSTNTEAFF. The chain uses TRBV7-8 and TRBJ1-1; D gene ambiguous. The CDR3 consists of 14 residues. Trimming cost V 5 bases and J 1 base, with 11 bases left between them. Per germline, CDR1 SGHVS and CDR2 FQNEAQ.

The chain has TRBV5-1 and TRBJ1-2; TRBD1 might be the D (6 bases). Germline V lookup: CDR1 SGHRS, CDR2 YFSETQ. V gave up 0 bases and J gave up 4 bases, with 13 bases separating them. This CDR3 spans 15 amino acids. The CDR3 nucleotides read TGCGCCAGCAGCTTGGGGGACACCCCCGTCTATGGCTACACCTTC. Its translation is CASSLGDTPVYGYTF.

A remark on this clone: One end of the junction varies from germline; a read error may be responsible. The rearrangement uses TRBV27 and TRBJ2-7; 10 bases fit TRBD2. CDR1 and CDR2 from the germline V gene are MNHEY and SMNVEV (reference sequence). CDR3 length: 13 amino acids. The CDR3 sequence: CASSQREGYEQHF. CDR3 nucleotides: TGTGCCAGCAGCCAGCGGGAGGGATACGAGCAGCACTTC.

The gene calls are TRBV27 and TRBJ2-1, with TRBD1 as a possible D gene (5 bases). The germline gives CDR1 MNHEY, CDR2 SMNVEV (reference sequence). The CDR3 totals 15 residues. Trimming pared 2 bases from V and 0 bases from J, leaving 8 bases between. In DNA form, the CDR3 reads TGTGCCAGCAGTTTAGGGGCAGGCTCCTACAATGAGCAGTTCTTC. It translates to CASSLGAGSYNEQFF.

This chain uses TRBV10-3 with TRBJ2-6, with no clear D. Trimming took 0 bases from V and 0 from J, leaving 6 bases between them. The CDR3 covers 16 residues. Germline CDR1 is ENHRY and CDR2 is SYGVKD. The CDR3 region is CAISESRDSGANVLTF. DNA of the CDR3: TGTGCCATCAGTGAGTCACGAGACTCTGGGGCCAACGTCCTGACTTTC.

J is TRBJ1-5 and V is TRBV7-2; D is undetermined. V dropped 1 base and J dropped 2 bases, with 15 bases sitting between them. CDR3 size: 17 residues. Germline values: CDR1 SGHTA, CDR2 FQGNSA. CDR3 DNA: TGTGCCAGCAGCTTAGTCCCGATCGGGAGAGGCAATCAGCCCCAGCATTTT. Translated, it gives CASSLVPIGRGNQPQHF.

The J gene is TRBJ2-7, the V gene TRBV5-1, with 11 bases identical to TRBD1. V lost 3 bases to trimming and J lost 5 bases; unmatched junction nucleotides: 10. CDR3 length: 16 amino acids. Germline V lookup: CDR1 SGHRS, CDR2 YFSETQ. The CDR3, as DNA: TGCGCCAGCAGCTCTGACCTCGGACAGGGGGCAGACGAGCAGTACTTC. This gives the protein CASSSDLGQGADEQYF.

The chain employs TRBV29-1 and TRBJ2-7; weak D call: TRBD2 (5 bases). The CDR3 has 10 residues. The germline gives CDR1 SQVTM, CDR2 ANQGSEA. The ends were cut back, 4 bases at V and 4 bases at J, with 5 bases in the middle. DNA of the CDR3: TGCAGCGTTGGGGAGTACGAGCAGTACTTC. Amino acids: CSVGEYEQYF.